This passage covers 6 T cell receptor beta chains from one sample sequenced in a study of cytomegalovirus exposure and HLA in healthy donors. PCR was performed using 60 Vbeta and 13 Jbeta primers. The repertoire was sequenced with immunoSEQ multiplex PCR; TCRdb's copy has only in-frame clones and lacks some. The sample has about 120,000 clones; approximately 71% are singletons. The source material was PBMCs. The receptors were sampled from a woman between 45 and 60 years old in good health and CMV-seronegative.

This rearrangement joins TRBV19 to TRBJ2-4, with D maybe TRBD1 (6 bases). This CDR3 is 15 amino acids long. The V gene's germline CDR1 is LNHDA and CDR2 SQIVND (reference sequence). V was pared by 6 bases and J by 1 base, with 13 bases between. This chain's CDR3 is CASRKARGAKNIQYF. DNA for the CDR3: TGTGCCAGTAGAAAGGCAAGGGGGGCCAAAAACATTCAGTACTTC.

The rearrangement joins TRBV5-4 to TRBJ2-5, with D perhaps matching TRBD2 (6 bases). There are 16 residues in the CDR3. V was cut by 4 bases and J by 5 bases, with 21 bases left in between. Germline CDR1 is SGHNT and CDR2 is YYREEE (reference sequence). The CDR3 DNA is TGTGCCAGCAGCCCTTTAAGTGGAGGGTCACCGGAGACCCAGTACTTC. It is translated as CASSPLSGGSPETQYF.

This chain uses TRBV7-6 with TRBJ1-2, with TRBD1 matching 8 bases. Germline V gives CDR1 SGHVS, CDR2 FNYEAQ. This CDR3 has 13 amino acids. J lost 3 bases, V lost 5 bases, and 2 bases had no gene match. The CDR3 loop is CASSPGGDYGYTF. DNA of the CDR3: TGTGCCAGCAGCCCAGGGGGCGACTATGGCTACACCTTC. The variable domain in full, completed from reference TRBV7-6 and TRBJ1-2, reads GAGVSQSPRYKVTKRGQDVALRCDPISGHVSLYWYRQALGQGPEFLTYFNYEAQQDKSGLPNDRFSAERPEGSISTLTIQRTEQRDSAMYRCASSPGGDYGYTFGSGTRLTVV.

The chain links TRBV19 to TRBJ2-2; the D gene is possibly TRBD1 (5 bases). The V and J ends lost 6 bases and 0 bases respectively, with 20 bases between them. From germline, CDR1 is LNHDA and CDR2 SQIVND (reference sequence). The CDR3 covers 18 residues. The CDR3, as DNA: TGTGCCAGTAGCAACCTATCAATGACAGCAACGAACACCGGGGAGCTGTTTTTT. It codes for CASSNLSMTATNTGELFF.

As to this clone: An end of the junction does not agree with germline; a read error may underlie this. This chain uses TRBV7-9 with TRBJ1-2; D is unresolved. This CDR3 is built from 13 residues. Germline V CDR1 and CDR2: SEHNR, FQNEAQ (reference sequence). CDR3 in amino acids: CSSSLGLMQGYTF. The CDR3 coding sequence is TGTTCCAGCAGCTTAGGACTGATGCAGGGCTACACCTTC.

This clone was picked up a small number of times. The chain is built from TRBV10-3 and TRBJ2-1; 13 nucleotides align to TRBD2. This CDR3 spans 16 amino acids. J was trimmed by 2 bases and V by 2 bases; bases with no gene match: 0. CDR1 and CDR2 from the germline V gene are ENHRY and SYGVKD. CDR3 residues: CAISEGLAGAYNEQFF. As DNA, the CDR3 is TGTGCCATCAGTGAGGGACTAGCGGGAGCCTACAATGAGCAGTTCTTC.